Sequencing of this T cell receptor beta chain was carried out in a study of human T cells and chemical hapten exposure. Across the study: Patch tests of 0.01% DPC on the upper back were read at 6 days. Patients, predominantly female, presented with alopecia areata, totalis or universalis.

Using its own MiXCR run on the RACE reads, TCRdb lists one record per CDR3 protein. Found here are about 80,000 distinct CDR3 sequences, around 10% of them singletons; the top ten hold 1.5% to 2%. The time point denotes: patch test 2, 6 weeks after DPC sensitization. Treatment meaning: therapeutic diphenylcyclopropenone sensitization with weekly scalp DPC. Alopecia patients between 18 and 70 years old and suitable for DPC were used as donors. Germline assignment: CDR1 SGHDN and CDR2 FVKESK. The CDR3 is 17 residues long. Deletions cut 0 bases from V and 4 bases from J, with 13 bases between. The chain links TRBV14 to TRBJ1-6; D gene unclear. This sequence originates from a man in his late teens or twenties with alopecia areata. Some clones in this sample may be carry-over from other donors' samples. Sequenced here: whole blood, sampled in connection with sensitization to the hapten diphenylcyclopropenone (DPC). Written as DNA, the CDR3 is TGTGCCAGCAGCCAAGAAAATATAGGGCGGTATAATTCACCCCTCCACTTT. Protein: CASSQENIGRYNSPLHF.